Sequencing of this TCR beta chain was carried out in a study of control samples from healthy donors and cancer patients. The CDR3 runs to 15 residues. Per germline, CDR1 SGHNT and CDR2 YYREEE (reference sequence). The ends were cut back, 2 bases at V and 5 bases at J, with 14 bases in the middle. Here immunoSEQ multiplex PCR was the method, and the copy in TCRdb shows in-frame clones only, minus some. The table has 75,000 to 95,000 clones, about 81% seen once; the top ten hold about 35%. Source material: PBMCs. This sequence originates from an older man with lung cancer. V and J are TRBV5-4 and TRBJ2-1; D possibly uses TRBD1 or TRBD2 (5 bases each). The CDR3 here is CASSFSGTQNNEQFF. CDR3 bases: TGTGCCAGCAGCTTCTCCGGGACCCAAAACAATGAGCAGTTCTTC.